This T cell receptor beta chain was captured by sequencing in a study of HIV-infected patients and healthy controls. The V gene's germline CDR1 is SQVTM and CDR2 ANQGSEA. The CDR3 runs 13 residues. Deletions cut 3 bases from V and 7 bases from J, with 13 bases between. TCRdb independently ran MiXCR on the 5' RACE reads; one entry per CDR3 protein. Of tens of thousands of distinct CDR3 sequences listed, 15% to 20% are singletons. This clonotype turned up a few times. This sequence joins TRBV29-1 and TRBJ1-5; D unresolved. Sequenced: CD4+ T cells from blood. The TCR was taken from a human donor in good health. The DNA for the CDR3 is TGCAGCGTTGATTTGGGCAGCGGGCAGCCCCAGCATTTT. Translation gives CSVDLGSGQPQHF.